A single sample is the source of the 5 T cell receptor beta chains below, sequenced in a study of blood T cell repertoires in COVID-19. This table comes from immunoSEQ multiplex PCR, and its TCRdb copy is limited to in-frame clones, with some not included. Of around 290,000 clones in the sample, roughly 90% were seen once. Sequences were obtained from PBMCs or T cells enriched from blood (not recorded which). These receptors came from a woman in her 30s who had recovered from COVID-19.

The chain links TRBV27 to TRBJ2-3, with 9 bases matching TRBD1. V was pared by 6 bases and J by 4 bases, with 14 bases of the junction left unmatched. Germline loops: CDR1 MNHEY, CDR2 SMNVEV (reference sequence). The CDR3 totals 17 residues. The CDR3 loop is CASRIGTGSWGADTQYF. CDR3 sequence (DNA): TGTGCCAGCAGGATCGGGACAGGGTCCTGGGGGGCAGATACGCAGTATTTT.

The CDR3 sequence: CASSRGSLSSFYGYTF. For the CDR3, the DNA is TGTGCCAGTAGCCGCGGGTCGTTGTCCTCATTCTATGGCTACACCTTC. V gene TRBV19 combines with J gene TRBJ1-2; D gene ambiguous. V was pared by 6 bases and J by 4 bases, with 21 bases between. Looked up from germline, CDR1 is LNHDA and CDR2 is SQIVND (reference sequence). The CDR3 runs 16 residues.

J is TRBJ2-7 and V is TRBV9; perhaps TRBD1 as D (5 bases). CDR3 length: 14 amino acids. Germline CDR1 and CDR2: SGDLS and YYNGEE. V lost 0 bases, J lost 6 bases, and 13 bases lay in between. The DNA for the CDR3 is TGTGCCAGCAGCGTAGTGGACATGCTGGGCGAGCAGTACTTC. Translating gives CASSVVDMLGEQYF.

This clone was seen just once. The V call is TRBV9, the J call TRBJ1-2; D remains ambiguous. The germline V and J ends were trimmed by 3 bases and 4 bases, with 13 bases remaining between them. Germline V CDR1 and CDR2: SGDLS, YYNGEE. The CDR3 length is 14 residues. CDR3 sequence (DNA): TGTGCCAGCAGCGGCCCTCAGTCTGCCTATGGCTACACCTTC. Translated: CASSGPQSAYGYTF. Together with reference TRBV9 and TRBJ1-2, the CDR3 gives the full variable domain: DSGVTQTPKHLITATGQRVTLRCSPRSGDLSVYWYQQSLDQGLQFLIQYYNGEERAKGNILERFSAQQFPDLHSELNLSSLELGDSALYFCASSGPQSAYGYTFGSGTRLTVV.

V and J are TRBV6-2 or TRBV6-3 and TRBJ2-3; 16 bases map to TRBD2. V lost 0 bases and J lost 2; bases outside the gene matches: 5. Germline CDR1 is MNHEY and CDR2 is SVGEGT. This CDR3 has 19 amino acids. The CDR3 DNA reads as TGTGCCAGCAGTTACTCGCCGGGACTAGCGGGGGGGAACACAGATACGCAGTATTTT. The encoded protein is CASSYSPGLAGGNTDTQYF.